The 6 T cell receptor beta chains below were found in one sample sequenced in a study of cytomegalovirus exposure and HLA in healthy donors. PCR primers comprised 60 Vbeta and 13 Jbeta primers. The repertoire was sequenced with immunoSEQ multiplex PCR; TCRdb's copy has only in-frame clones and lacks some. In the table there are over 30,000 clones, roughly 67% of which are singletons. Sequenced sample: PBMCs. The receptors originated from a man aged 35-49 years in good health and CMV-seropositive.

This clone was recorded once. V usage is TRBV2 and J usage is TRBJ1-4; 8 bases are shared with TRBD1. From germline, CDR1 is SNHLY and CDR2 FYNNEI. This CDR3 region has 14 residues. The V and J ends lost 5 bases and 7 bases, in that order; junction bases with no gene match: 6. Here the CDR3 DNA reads TGTGCCAGCAGTTATATACAGGGGGGTGAAAAACTGTTTTTT. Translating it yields CASSYIQGGEKLFF.

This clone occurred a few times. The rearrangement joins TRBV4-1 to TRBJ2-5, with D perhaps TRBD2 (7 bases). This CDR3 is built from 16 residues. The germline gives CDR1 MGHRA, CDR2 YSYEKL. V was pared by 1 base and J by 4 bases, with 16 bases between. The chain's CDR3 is CASSQGHGGARETQYF. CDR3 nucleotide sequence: TGCGCCAGCAGCCAAGGGCATGGGGGGGCCAGAGAGACCCAGTACTTC.

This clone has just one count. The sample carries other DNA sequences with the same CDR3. CDR3 residues: CASSRDRGNQPQHF. For the CDR3, the DNA is TGTGCCAGCAGCCGGGACAGGGGAAATCAGCCCCAGCATTTT. The chain has TRBV7-2 and TRBJ1-5; 10 bases line up with TRBD1. The CDR3 has 14 residues. The germline V gene has CDR1 SGHTA and CDR2 FQGNSA. The trim removed 5 bases at V and 4 bases at J, leaving 2 bases unmatched.

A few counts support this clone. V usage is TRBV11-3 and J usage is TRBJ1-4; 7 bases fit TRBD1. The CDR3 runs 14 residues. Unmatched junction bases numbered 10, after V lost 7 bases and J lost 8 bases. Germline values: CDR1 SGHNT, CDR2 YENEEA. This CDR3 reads CASTSTGLGEKLFF. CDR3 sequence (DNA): TGTGCCAGCACCTCGACAGGGCTCGGCGAAAAACTGTTTTTT. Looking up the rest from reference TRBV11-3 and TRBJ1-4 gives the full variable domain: EAGVVQSPRYKIIEKKQPVAFWCNPISGHNTLYWYLQNLGQGPELLIRYENEEAVDDSQLPKDRFSAERLKGVDSTLKIQPAELGDSAVYLCASTSTGLGEKLFFGSGTQLSVL.

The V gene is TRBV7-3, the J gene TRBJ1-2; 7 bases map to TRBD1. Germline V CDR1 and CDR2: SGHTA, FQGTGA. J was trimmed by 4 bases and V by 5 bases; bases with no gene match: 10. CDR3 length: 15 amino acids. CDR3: CASSNSAGTAYGYTF. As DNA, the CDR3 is TGTGCCAGCAGCAACAGCGCCGGGACAGCCTATGGCTACACCTTC.

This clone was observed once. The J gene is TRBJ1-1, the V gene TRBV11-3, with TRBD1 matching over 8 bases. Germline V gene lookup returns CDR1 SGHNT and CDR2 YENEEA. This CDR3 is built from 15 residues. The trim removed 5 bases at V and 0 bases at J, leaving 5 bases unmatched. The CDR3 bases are TGTGCCAGCAGCGTCCGGGACAGGCTGAACACTGAAGCTTTCTTT. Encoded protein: CASSVRDRLNTEAFF.